This entry features one TCR beta chain sequence. This clone's antigen is unknown. No clone much larger than this one lies a single base away; base qualities are absent. The data belong to a study of shared clonotypes between healthy human individuals (TCRdb year 2020). About the investigation overall: A couple of women and a few men aged 18 to 49 years were included in the cohort. Per donor, leukapheresis produced somewhere between about 0.8 and 9.5 billion PBMCs. To estimate repertoire size and how much clonotypes are shared between individuals, the study performed deep sequencing of blood TCR repertoires from roughly five healthy adults. To increase sequencing depth and limit assay-specific biases, different laboratories used diverse techniques to prepare libraries and sequence TCR repertoires. For each donor, CD4 naive and CD4 memory were each run on three plates, CD8 naive on two plates, and CD8 memory on one plate. Beyond this particular receptor, the publication reports: The small number of donors limited the genetic and exposure-history diversity represented. Pairwise subsampling indicated that sequencing depth was expected to affect the degree of clonotype sharing among donors. Larger estimated clonotype richness was generally found for naive subsets than for memory subsets. When a handful of donors were compared, the shared fraction of clonotypes was about 5.5% for naive CD4, roughly 3.4% for naive CD8, more than 2% for memory CD4, and approximately 0.4% for memory CD8. Sampling was restricted to blood, and TCR repertoires in tissue are likely to differ from TCR repertoires in blood. Rarefaction of sorted-subset datasets indicated incomplete sequencing despite the large sequencing depth. Clonotypes shared by all four sorted-subset donors showed higher generation probabilities than non-shared clonotypes.

The CDR3 holds 16 amino acids from the cysteine to the phenylalanine. The sequence is cut down to CDR3 DNA, 48 bases in frame from base 1. CDR1 and CDR2 are drawn from the germline V gene (reference sequence): MNHEY, SMNVEV. A distance of 18 bases separates the germline ends of V and J, which lose 10 bases and 2 bases respectively. Using the deep immunoSEQ assay, TCR CDR3 regions were amplified from genomic DNA by multiplex PCR. Extracted genomic DNA from each cell subset was distributed evenly across all wells of several immunoSEQ 96-well plates, and each plate was treated as a replicate. Each replicate PCR for sorted subsets received roughly 0.2 ug genomic DNA, equal to roughly 30,000 T cell genomes. The purified libraries were quantified using a Qubit 3.0 fluorometer, sized with a Bioanalyzer 2100, and then quantified again using the KAPA Library Quantification kit. Each immunoSEQ 96-well plate was sequenced on its own single-read 150-cycle Illumina NextSeq 550 flow cell. In the original analysis: Because the immunoSEQ output included only junctional sequences and no quality scores, the filtering could not be the same as the filtering used for full-length reads. To assign V/J genes and CDR3, sequences were annotated using PyIR, a Python wrapper for IgBLAST v1.9, with IMGT germline references. Reads were filtered out if the reads had weak V/J assignments (E-value above 1e-6), no CDR3, stop codons, out-of-frame junctions, or ambiguous translated residues. V3J clonotypes were defined as sequences sharing the same inferred V gene, J gene, and CDR3 amino acid sequence. Percentage overlap between repertoires was calculated by dividing the number of shared unique clonotypes by the size of the smaller repertoire. Richness of each repertoire was evaluated using RTK rarefaction, the Chao1 estimator, and Recon v2.1 estimates of unobserved clonotypes. Generation probabilities were computed with OLGA for all TCRbeta clonotypes obtained by the gDNA method from several donors. TCRdb holds this immuneACCESS table with in-frame rearrangements only. Some clones are missing; in checked studies, unresolved V genes explain under half, and the rest has no known cause. The V and J calls and clone size are taken from that table; D and trimming were inferred from the DNA. The sample includes fewer than 200,000 clones, with roughly 70% observed a single time. About 9.4% of the sample belongs to the ten largest clones.

Healthy HIV-negative adults with no recently reported acute infections or vaccinations were included as donors. Every donor was a Caucasian adult residing in Nashville, Tennessee, USA. CD4+ T cells were enriched through magnetic negative selection, after which naive cells were positively selected on CD45RA and the remaining negative fraction served as the memory subset. Blood was obtained by leukapheresis, after which PBMCs were separated by Ficoll-Histopaque density gradient centrifugation and cryopreserved in liquid nitrogen vapor phase. Analytical flow cytometry was used to check the purity and quantity of every magnetically sorted T cell population. Genomic DNA was isolated from each sorted fraction and quantified by UV absorbance on a Nanodrop 2000c.

The TCR originated in a man aged 25-45 years in good health. The sequence joins TRBV27 to TRBJ2-6, with a tentative D call of TRBD1 or TRBD2, each matching 5 bases. Specimen: memory CD4+ T cells sorted from blood. The sample's cell subset or site label, in plain terms: CD45RA-negative fraction. Here the CDR3 is given as CATQFIGGAGANVLTF. The nucleotide sequence reads as follows: TGTGCCACCCAGTTTATTGGGGGTGCTGGGGCCAACGTCCTGACTTTC.